This section outlines one T cell receptor beta chain sequence together with its context. The sample originates from a study of identical twins. Healthy Caucasians were all of the donors. V was pared by 5 bases and J by 0 bases, with 9 bases between. Germline CDR1 and CDR2: SEHNR and FQNEAQ (reference sequence). The length of the CDR3 is 14 residues. MiXCR, run by TCRdb on the 5' RACE reads, gives a single entry per CDR3 protein. The sample contains about 390,000 distinct CDR3 sequences, roughly 9% of which appear only once. The clonotype comes from a woman aged 45-60 years in good health. Sequenced: naive T cells sorted from blood. The gene calls are TRBV7-9 and TRBJ2-3; D is perhaps TRBD2 (5 bases). In DNA form, the CDR3 reads TGTGCCAGCAGCCAAACTAGTAGCACAGATACGCAGTATTTT. It yields the protein CASSQTSSTDTQYF.